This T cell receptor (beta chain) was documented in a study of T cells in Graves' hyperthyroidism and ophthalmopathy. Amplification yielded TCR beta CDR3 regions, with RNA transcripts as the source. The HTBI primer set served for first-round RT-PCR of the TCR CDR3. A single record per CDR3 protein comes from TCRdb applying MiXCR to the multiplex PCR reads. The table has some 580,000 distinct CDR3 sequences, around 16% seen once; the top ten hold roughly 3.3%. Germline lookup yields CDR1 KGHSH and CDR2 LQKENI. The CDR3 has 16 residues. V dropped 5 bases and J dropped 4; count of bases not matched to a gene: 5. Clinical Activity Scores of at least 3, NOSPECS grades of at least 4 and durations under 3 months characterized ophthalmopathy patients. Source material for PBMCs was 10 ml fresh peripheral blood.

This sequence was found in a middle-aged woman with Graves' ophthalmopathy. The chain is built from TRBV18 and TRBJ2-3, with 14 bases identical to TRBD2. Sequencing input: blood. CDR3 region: CASSRGLAGGADTQYF. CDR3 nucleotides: TGTGCCAGCTCAAGAGGACTAGCGGGGGGCGCAGATACGCAGTATTTT.